Described below is a single TCR beta chain sequence and its context. This clonotype was picked up many times. Its antigen is not yet known. Base qualities are not at hand, and no much larger clone is one base apart. The study was a case-control design nested within a healthcare worker cohort in London, UK, with weekly nasopharyngeal swab PCR tests and blood sampling. Healthcare workers were enrolled in the week of the UK lockdown, from 23 to 31 March 2020, and were followed every week for up to roughly 15 weeks. The sample is drawn from a study of early T cells in non-severe SARS-CoV-2 infection (dated by TCRdb to about 2021). Notes on the research overall: Bulk RNA from unsorted whole blood was used for TCR sequencing, so alpha and beta chains could not be paired.

The library was prepared using 5' RACE. The instrument was a NextSeq 500. Unique molecular identifiers were attached to individual cDNA molecules in the TCR library protocol so that sequencing error and PCR bias could be corrected. Both TCR alpha and beta chains were sequenced, and tight co-correlation was observed between alpha and beta sequence abundances in each sample. The original pipeline was this. Decombinator V4 was used to annotate the V gene, J gene and CDR3 of the TCR sequences. TCRs were defined as expanded if a significant change between any two time points was detected under a Poisson model with p below 0.0001. TCR abundances were normalised to the total number of TCRs sequenced per sample and were expressed as counts per million. MAIT TCRs were defined by TRAV1-2 paired with TRAJ12, TRAJ20 or TRAJ33, and iNKT TCRs by TRAV10 paired with TRAJ18. VDJdb, accessed 1 November 2021, was searched for CMV, EBV and SARS-CoV-2 annotated TCRs, excluding TCRs annotated for multiple antigens. The public reads were reanalyzed by TCRdb: fastp trimming at Q25, MiXCR alignment, in-frame beta chains only. CDR3 protein duplicates are merged, each entry listing the most common genes and DNA. TCRdb's processing, not the study's, gives the V and J calls here. The sample data list over 25,000 distinct CDR3 sequences, and less than 6% of these were observed just once. Over 10% of the sample comes from the top ten.

Results the study describes overall, beyond this receptor: Matching against VDJdb was skewed toward anti-spike CD8 responses, likely underestimated virus-specific expansions, and missed private and CD4 specificities.

V is shortened by 6 bases, J by 2 bases, and the region joining them spans 20 bases. From the cysteine up to the phenylalanine, the CDR3 has a length of 15 residues. Just CDR3 DNA is preserved here, 45 bases in frame from base 1. CDR1 SQVTM and CDR2 ANQGSEA were looked up in the germline V gene. This TCR was sampled from an adult who was a healthcare worker with PCR-confirmed SARS-CoV-2 infection or an uninfected control (not recorded which). The chain is encoded by TRBV29-1 joined to TRBJ2-7; a tentative D call is TRBD1 (6 bases match). Sequenced sample: whole blood. The CDR3 reads as follows: CSVDTTAQGTYEQYF. The nucleotide sequence is given as TGCAGCGTAGATACGACAGCGCAGGGGACCTACGAGCAGTACTTC.